Listed below are T cell receptor beta chains from one sample, sequenced in a study of T cell repertoires in aging, cancer and after chemotherapy. Each CDR3 protein gets one entry after TCRdb re-called the multiplex PCR reads with MiXCR. This table holds approximately 6,300 distinct CDR3 sequences, under 40% found once. Sequencing was carried out using blood. The receptors stem from a human donor with a blood cancer. Both conserved end residues are part of each CDR3. A D gene is named only where the DNA matches it firmly. Some rows have no size entry. The others give once, few or many, or a class for an expanded clone.

TRBJ2-1 16 medium-sized - TRBV24-1 CATSDLVHSSYNEQFF TGTGCCACCAGTGATTTGGTCCATAGCTCCTACAATGAGCAGTTCTTC
TRBJ2-3 14 few TRBD2 TRBV6-1 CASKPEAGADTQYF TGTGCCAGCAAACCCGAAGCGGGAGCAGATACGCAGTATTTT
TRBJ2-1 15 - - TRBV6-4 CASSDRLGGGAEQFF TGTGCCAGCAGTGACAGACTAGGAGGCGGCGCTGAGCAGTTCTTC
TRBJ1-2 15 - - TRBV6-1 CASSYELGTNYGYTF TGTGCCAGCAGTTACGAGCTGGGGACTAACTATGGCTACACCTTC
TRBJ2-1 16 few TRBD2 TRBV18 CASSPPGTSVGNEQFF TGTGCCAGCTCACCCCCCGGGACTAGCGTTGGGAATGAGCAGTTCTTC
TRBJ2-3 16 - - TRBV15 CATSSGRRGIEDTQYF TGTGCCACCAGCAGTGGGCGAAGAGGTATCGAAGATACGCAGTATTTT
TRBJ1-2 14 - - TRBV12-3/TRBV12-4 CASSFLVTGYGYTF TGTGCCAGCAGTTTCTTAGTGACAGGCTATGGCTACACCTTC
TRBJ2-7 13 - TRBD2 TRBV6-2/TRBV6-3 CASRASGIYEQYF TGTGCCAGCAGGGCTAGCGGGATCTACGAGCAGTACTTC
TRBJ2-7 15 - - TRBV6-5 CASSSFGLGGNEQYF TGTGCCAGCAGTTCCTTCGGGTTGGGAGGCAACGAGCAGTACTTC
TRBJ2-1 18 few TRBD2 TRBV6-6 CASSYQSPGTSGYNEQFF TGTGCCAGCAGTTACCAATCCCCCGGGACTAGCGGCTACAATGAGCAGTTCTTC
TRBJ1-1 13 - - TRBV5-4 CASSLGKNTEAFF TGTGCCAGCAGCTTGGGCAAGAACACTGAAGCTTTCTTT
TRBJ1-4 15 few TRBD1 TRBV15 CATSRRTGLNEKLFF TGTGCCACCAGCAGGCGGACAGGCCTGAATGAAAAACTGTTTTTT
TRBJ1-2 14 - - TRBV11-2 CASSLDAQVYGYTF TGTGCCAGCAGCTTAGATGCACAAGTCTATGGCTACACCTTC
TRBJ2-7 15 few TRBD2 TRBV19 CASSGRTSGTYEQYF TGTGCCAGTAGTGGGCGGACTAGCGGCACCTACGAGCAGTACTTC
TRBJ1-5 13 medium-sized - TRBV5-1 CASSLEGDRPQHF TGCGCCAGCAGCTTGGAAGGGGACCGGCCCCAGCATTTT
TRBJ2-1 15 medium-sized TRBD2 TRBV6-1 CASSETGGTYNEQFF TGTGCCAGCAGTGAAACGGGAGGGACCTACAATGAGCAGTTCTTC
TRBJ2-6 16 - TRBD2 TRBV19 CASSWGGSSGANVLTF TGTGCCAGTAGTTGGGGCGGGAGCTCTGGGGCCAACGTCCTGACTTTC
TRBJ1-3 11 - - TRBV15 CASEAGNTIYF TGTGCCTCGGAGGCTGGAAACACCATATATTTT
TRBJ2-3 16 few TRBD1 TRBV6-6 CASSYAGTGATDTQYF TGTGCCAGCAGTTACGCCGGGACAGGGGCCACAGATACGCAGTATTTT
TRBJ2-2 16 - TRBD2 TRBV27 CASSAWAAGGPGELFF TGTGCCAGCAGTGCGTGGGCGGCGGGGGGCCCCGGGGAGCTGTTTTTT
TRBJ1-5 15 - - TRBV5-6 CASTIGLYSNQPQHF TGTGCCAGCACTATAGGACTGTATAGCAATCAGCCCCAGCATTTT
TRBJ2-7 14 medium-sized - TRBV6-5 CASSPTGTPYEQYF TGTGCCAGCAGTCCAACCGGGACACCCTACGAGCAGTACTTC
TRBJ1-5 12 - - TRBV6-1 CASSTPLMPQHF TGTGCCAGCAGTACCCCATTGATGCCCCAGCATTTT
TRBJ2-1 18 - TRBD2 TRBV19 CASRMGLAGEYSYNEQFF TGTGCCAGTAGGATGGGACTAGCGGGAGAATACTCCTACAATGAGCAGTTCTTC
TRBJ2-5 16 - TRBD2 TRBV5-6 CASSLVGGRGGETQYF TGTGCCAGCAGCTTAGTCGGCGGGAGGGGTGGGGAGACCCAGTACTTC
TRBJ2-1 13 - - TRBV10-3 CAISVGHYNEQFF TGTGCCATCAGTGTAGGACATTACAATGAGCAGTTCTTC
TRBJ2-5 18 - TRBD2 TRBV12-3/TRBV12-4 CASSLELAGRYKRETQYF TGTGCCAGCAGTTTAGAACTAGCGGGACGATATAAACGGGAGACCCAGTACTTC
TRBJ2-1 15 - TRBD1 TRBV15 CATGGGQGRIDEQFF TGTGCCACCGGGGGGGGACAGGGCCGTATCGATGAGCAGTTCTTC
TRBJ2-3 14 - - TRBV6-2/TRBV6-3 CASSPAEITDTQYF TGTGCCAGCAGCCCAGCGGAGATCACAGATACGCAGTATTTT
TRBJ2-2 12 - - TRBV6-1 CASRFIVGELFF TGTGCCAGCAGGTTTATTGTGGGGGAGCTGTTTTTT
TRBJ2-1 14 medium-sized TRBD2 TRBV29-1 CSMVGEGLHNEQFF TGCAGCATGGTTGGGGAGGGCCTTCACAATGAGCAGTTCTTC
TRBJ2-7 14 - - TRBV6-5 CASSRDASSYEQYF TGTGCCAGCAGCCGGGACGCAAGCTCCTACGAGCAGTACTTC
TRBJ2-7 15 once TRBD2 TRBV5-6 CASSSRTSGRYEQYF TGTGCCAGCAGCTCTAGGACTAGCGGGAGGTACGAGCAGTACTTC
TRBJ2-1 13 - - TRBV14 CASSQEQVWEQFF TGTGCCAGCAGCCAAGAACAGGTGTGGGAGCAGTTCTTC
TRBJ2-7 11 - - TRBV29-1 CSVEQDYEQYF TGCAGCGTTGAGCAAGATTACGAGCAGTACTTC
TRBJ2-3 12 once - TRBV24-1 CATSDPPNTQYF TGTGCCACCAGTGACCCACCGAATACGCAGTATTTT
TRBJ2-3 12 few - TRBV19 CATSRHTDTQYF TGTGCCACCAGTAGGCACACAGATACGCAGTATTTT
TRBJ1-3 14 once - TRBV19 CASSLGSSGNTIYF TGTGCCAGTAGTCTGGGGAGCTCTGGAAACACCATATATTTT
TRBJ2-2 12 - - TRBV6-1 CASIEFPGELFF TGTGCCAGCATCGAGTTCCCCGGGGAGCTGTTTTTT
TRBJ2-3 14 few - TRBV11-1 CASSLGSRENTQYF TGTGCCAGCAGCTTAGGTTCCAGAGAAAATACGCAGTATTTT
TRBJ2-5 13 few - TRBV6-1 CASRRGYQETQYF TGTGCCAGCAGGAGGGGGTACCAAGAGACCCAGTACTTC
TRBJ2-1 17 few TRBD2 TRBV6-1 CASSPRGLAGGYNEQFF TGTGCCAGCAGTCCCCGGGGACTAGCGGGAGGTTACAATGAGCAGTTCTTC
TRBJ1-2 13 - - TRBV19 CASTRQGTWGYTF TGTGCCAGTACGCGACAAGGGACTTGGGGCTACACCTTC
TRBJ2-3 14 - TRBD2 TRBV6-5 CASNSGTRPGGQYF TGTGCCAGCAACTCCGGGACTCGACCGGGAGGGCAGTATTTT
TRBJ2-1 16 - - TRBV27 CASSFGGGLLGNEQFF TGTGCCAGCAGTTTTGGTGGGGGCTTACTGGGCAATGAGCAGTTCTTC
TRBJ1-5 12 - - TRBV6-1 CASSEGHQPQHF TGTGCCAGCAGTGAGGGGCATCAGCCCCAGCATTTT
TRBJ1-3 16 - - TRBV27 CASSRGTPGFGNTIYF TGTGCCAGCAGTCGCGGGACACCAGGGTTTGGAAACACCATATATTTT